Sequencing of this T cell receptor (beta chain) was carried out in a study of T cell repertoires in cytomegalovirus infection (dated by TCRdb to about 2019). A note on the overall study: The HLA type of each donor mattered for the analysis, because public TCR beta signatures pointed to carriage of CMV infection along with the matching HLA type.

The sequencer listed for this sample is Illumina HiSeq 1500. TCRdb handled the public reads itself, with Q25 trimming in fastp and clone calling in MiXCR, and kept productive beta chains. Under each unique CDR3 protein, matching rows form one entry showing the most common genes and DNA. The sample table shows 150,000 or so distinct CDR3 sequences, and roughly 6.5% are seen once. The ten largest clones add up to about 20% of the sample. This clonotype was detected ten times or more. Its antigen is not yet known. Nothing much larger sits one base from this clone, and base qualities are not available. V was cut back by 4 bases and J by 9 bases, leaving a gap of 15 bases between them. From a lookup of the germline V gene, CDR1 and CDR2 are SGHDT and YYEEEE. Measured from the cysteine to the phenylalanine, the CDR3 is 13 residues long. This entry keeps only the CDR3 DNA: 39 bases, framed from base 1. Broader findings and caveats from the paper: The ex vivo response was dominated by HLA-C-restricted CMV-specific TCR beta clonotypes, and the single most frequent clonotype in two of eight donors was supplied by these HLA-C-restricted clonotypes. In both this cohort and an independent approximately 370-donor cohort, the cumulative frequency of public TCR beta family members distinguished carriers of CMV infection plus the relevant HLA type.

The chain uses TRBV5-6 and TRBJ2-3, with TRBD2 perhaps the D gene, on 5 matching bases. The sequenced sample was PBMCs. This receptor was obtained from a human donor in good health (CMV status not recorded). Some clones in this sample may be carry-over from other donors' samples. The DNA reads TGTGCCAGCAGCGCGGCAGGACCGGGGACGCAGTATTTT. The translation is CASSAAGPGTQYF.